Described below is a single T cell receptor (beta chain) sequence and its context. What it recognizes is unknown. This sample stems from a study of chemoradiotherapy in HPV16-positive cancers. Study overall: Candidate HPV-specific T-cell clones and common TCR motifs came from functional assays in a couple of HPV16-positive patients.

Clones were sequenced by immunoSEQ multiplex PCR, and TCRdb holds only the in-frame ones, with some missing. Found here are some 5,000 clones, 70% to 90% of them singletons; the top ten hold around 4%. CDR1 is SGHVS, CDR2 FQNEAQ, per germline. This CDR3 comprises 16 residues. V was pared by 1 base and J by 2 bases, with 13 bases between. Findings and caveats of the study: Only two HPV16-positive patients supplied the functional HPV-specificity definition. Candidate HPV-specific clones and E7-related TCR motifs grew in tumor during treatment. In HPV16-positive patients, HPV-responsive T-cell expansion tracked better recurrence-free survival.

The V gene is TRBV7-8, the J gene TRBJ2-3; D gene ambiguous. The sequence derives from a human donor with HPV-associated anogenital cancer. This sample comprised tumor tissue, obtained from a patient who underwent chemoradiotherapy. Here the CDR3 DNA reads TGTGCCAGCAGCTTAGTATCCGGAAGGTCCACAGATACGCAGTATTTT. It codes for CASSLVSGRSTDTQYF.